The following is a T cell receptor beta chain sequence with its context. The antigen this receptor binds is unknown. It has no much larger one-base neighbor in the sample; base qualities were not kept. The source of the sample is a study of T-cell reconstitution after alpha-beta-depleted transplantation in children (dated by TCRdb to 2015 to 2016). About the full investigation: Using TCR repertoire profiling, the study quantitatively followed how T-cell immune reconstitution unfolded in children after TCRalphabeta/CD19-depleted allogeneic hematopoietic cell transplantation.

Library method: PCR. Instrument used: Illumina HiSeq 2500. Molecular barcoding was employed in the preparation of TCR libraries, with unique molecular identifiers being used to normalize TCRbeta repertoire quantification. TCRdb reprocessing: public reads trimmed at Q25 with fastp, clones called with MiXCR, in-frame beta chains kept. Rows are combined by CDR3 protein, so each entry shows the most common genes and DNA. This sample is represented by around 600,000 distinct CDR3 sequences; about 10% of them were singletons. Roughly 4% of the sample is in the top ten clones. V loses 1 base, J loses 7 bases, and the germline ends lie 9 bases apart. There are 12 amino acids in the CDR3, from cysteine to phenylalanine inclusive. The entry retains the CDR3 DNA only, 36 bases that are in frame from base 1. The CDR1 and CDR2 encoded by the germline V gene (reference sequence) are DFQATT and SNEGSKA.

Sequencing was performed on PBMCs from the stem cell graft donor, taken from the stem cell graft. Recombination joined TRBV20-1 with TRBJ2-3; the D gene assignment is ambiguous. The sequence derives from a human donor who donated a stem cell graft to a child with acute myeloid leukemia. The CDR3 protein: CSARVPGNTQYF. Read as DNA, the sequence is TGCAGTGCTAGAGTCCCTGGGAATACGCAGTATTTT.